This entry lists 24 T cell receptor beta chains sequenced from one sample in a study of early T cells in non-severe SARS-CoV-2 infection. TCRdb reanalysed the 5' RACE reads using MiXCR and keeps one entry per CDR3 protein. The sample has more than 65,000 distinct CDR3 sequences; 4% to 6% are singletons. Source: whole blood, taken at baseline. The receptor source for this set is an adult who was a healthcare worker with PCR-confirmed SARS-CoV-2 infection or an uninfected control (not recorded which). The donor label of this sample is uncertain.

The CDR3 loop is CAISGSTDTQYF. CDR3 bases: TGTGCCATCAGTGGGAGCACAGATACGCAGTATTTT. The rearrangement uses TRBV10-3 and TRBJ2-3; D is unresolved. This CDR3 is built from 12 residues. Germline CDR1 and CDR2: ENHRY and SYGVKD. Trimming removed 4 bases at V and 0 bases at J, with 2 bases between.

The CDR3 DNA sequence: TGTGCCACCAGCAGAGATCGGGGGAGCTACGAGCAGTACTTC. It codes for CATSRDRGSYEQYF. The chain has TRBV15 and TRBJ2-7; perhaps TRBD2 as D (6 bases). V shed 0 bases and J shed 3 bases, with 9 bases lying between them. This CDR3 region has 14 residues. Germline assignment: CDR1 LNHNV and CDR2 YYDKDF (reference sequence).

This clonotype was observed many times. The chain uses TRBV5-1 and TRBJ1-4; a weak D match, TRBD1 (5 bases). Germline lookup yields CDR1 SGHRS and CDR2 YFSETQ. Trimming removed 3 bases from V and 8 bases from J, with 8 bases in between. The CDR3 runs 12 residues. DNA for the CDR3: TGCGCCAGCAGCTCAGGGTACGAAAAACTGTTTTTT. Translation gives CASSSGYEKLFF.

This clonotype showed up many times. V and J are TRBV20-1 and TRBJ2-1, with 8 bases identical to TRBD2. V shed 7 bases, J shed 3 bases, and the junction held 5 bases outside the gene matches. CDR3 length: 13 residues. CDR1 is DFQATT, CDR2 SNEGSKA, per germline (reference sequence). CDR3 DNA: TGCAGTGTTAGCGGGGCCCACTACAATGAGCAGTTCTTC. Its translation: CSVSGAHYNEQFF.

There are many counts of this clonotype. The rearrangement uses TRBV11-2 and TRBJ2-7, with 7 nucleotides matching TRBD1. The CDR3 contains 16 residues. V was pared by 5 bases and J by 3 bases, with 13 bases of the junction left unmatched. Germline CDR1 and CDR2: SGHAT and FQNNGV. CDR3 DNA sequence: TGTGCCAGCAGCCCACACCTCTCCGGGACAGACTACGAGCAGTACTTC. It encodes CASSPHLSGTDYEQYF.

This clonotype was counted a few times. The rearrangement joins TRBV5-1 to TRBJ2-7; D is possibly TRBD1 (5 bases). The ends were cut back, 1 base at V and 5 bases at J, with 10 bases in the middle. From germline, CDR1 is SGHRS and CDR2 YFSETQ. This CDR3 has 13 residues. This chain's CDR3 is CASSLQGWDEQYF. The CDR3 nucleotides read TGCGCCAGCAGCTTGCAGGGTTGGGACGAGCAGTACTTC.

Ten or more counts support this clonotype. This chain links TRBV20-1 with TRBJ2-7; D call uncertain. V lost 5 bases, J lost 2 bases, and 10 bases lay in between. The CDR3 runs 12 residues. Germline V CDR1 and CDR2: DFQATT, SNEGSKA (reference sequence). The CDR3 loop is CSAPLRTYEQYF. CDR3 nucleotides: TGCAGTGCTCCTTTACGTACCTACGAGCAGTACTTC.

This clonotype was counted ten times or more. The rearrangement uses TRBV12-3 or TRBV12-4 and TRBJ1-3; 11 nucleotides agree with TRBD1. J lost 2 bases, V lost 6 bases, and 3 bases had no gene match. The CDR3 sequence is 15 residues long. CDR3 amino acids: CASSQGQGAGNTIYF. Written as DNA, the CDR3 is TGTGCCAGCAGCCAGGGACAGGGGGCTGGAAACACCATATATTTT.

Ten or more counts support this clonotype. The chain has TRBV7-9 and TRBJ1-5; tentative D call: TRBD1 (6 bases). V lost 2 bases and J 9 bases, leaving 20 bases between the germline ends. The CDR3 covers 16 residues. Germline V gene lookup returns CDR1 SEHNR and CDR2 FQNEAQ (reference sequence). CDR3: CASSLSREGGQGPQHF. The DNA for the CDR3 is TGTGCCAGCAGCTTAAGTCGGGAAGGGGGGCAGGGGCCCCAGCATTTT.

In its sample, this clonotype was seen many times. V gene TRBV29-1 combines with J gene TRBJ2-5; no reliable D call. The CDR3 is made up of 12 amino acids. The V end was cut by 4 bases, the J end by 2 bases, with 8 bases between. CDR1 SQVTM and CDR2 ANQGSEA come from the germline V gene. CDR3 protein: CSVARSQETQYF. The CDR3 DNA follows: TGCAGCGTTGCCCGGAGTCAAGAGACCCAGTACTTC.

This clonotype has more than one count but fewer than ten. The chain is built from TRBV10-3 and TRBJ2-2, with 7 nucleotides matching TRBD2. J gave up 3 bases and V 6 bases, and 4 bases lay outside the gene matches. Per the germline V gene, CDR1 is ENHRY and CDR2 is SYGVKD. CDR3 length: 14 amino acids. For the CDR3, the DNA is TGTGCCATCAGCGGGGGGACGGACACCGGGGAGCTGTTTTTT. Protein product: CAISGGTDTGELFF.

This clonotype was observed at least ten times. The V and J genes are TRBV7-9 and TRBJ2-1; the D gene is possibly TRBD2 (6 bases). Trimming shortened V by 5 bases and J by 1 base, and 18 bases separated the two germline ends. This CDR3 comprises 17 residues. Germline CDR1 SEHNR, CDR2 FQNEAQ (reference sequence). Written as DNA, the CDR3 is TGTGCCAGCAGCCCACCTCCTAGCGCCTCGTCCTACAATGAGCAGTTCTTC. Translated, it gives CASSPPPSASSYNEQFF.

This clonotype was counted a few times. The rearrangement joins TRBV6-2 or TRBV6-3 to TRBJ2-3; TRBD1 matches 7 bases. The J segment lost 5 bases and the V segment lost 7 bases, leaving 12 bases of the junction unmatched. The CDR3 consists of 15 residues. CDR1 is MNHEY and CDR2 is SVGEGT in the germline V gene. CDR3 bases: TGTGCCAGCATAAGGGGGCAGCCCCCCGGAGATACGCAGTATTTT. Its protein is CASIRGQPPGDTQYF.

This clonotype was recorded at least ten times. Here the CDR3 reads CASSPTGAYTEAFF. The CDR3 DNA reads TGTGCCAGCAGCCCTACAGGGGCTTACACTGAAGCTTTCTTT. The chain uses TRBV2 and TRBJ1-1; 7 bases map to TRBD1. In germline, CDR1 is SNHLY, CDR2 FYNNEI. CDR3 length: 14 amino acids. With 6 bases clipped from V and 3 bases from J, the junction kept 7 bases outside the gene matches.

This clonotype has only a few counts. This sequence joins TRBV7-2 and TRBJ2-4, with D unclear. This CDR3 is 13 amino acids long. Trimming took off 10 bases at V and 0 bases at J, with 10 bases between the two ends. Germline assignment: CDR1 SGHTA and CDR2 FQGNSA. CDR3 coding DNA: TGTGCCATCCGAATTCTAGCCAAAAACATTCAGTACTTC. Its protein product is CAIRILAKNIQYF.

As regards this clonotype: At one of its ends the junction is not consistent with the germline gene, which may arise from a read error. The CDR3 is CASSVLGTGNDKLFF. In DNA, the CDR3 is TGTGCCAGCAGCGTATTAGGGACGGGTAATGATAAACTGTTTTTT. The gene calls are TRBV9 and TRBJ1-4; the D gene is possibly TRBD1 (5 bases). Germline CDR1 is SGDLS and CDR2 is YYNGEE. This CDR3 spans 15 amino acids.

This clonotype was counted a few times. The CDR3 DNA reads TGTGCCAGCAGCTTATTCGCCACCGGGGAGCTGTTTTTT. It codes for CASSLFATGELFF. The chain combines TRBV7-2 with TRBJ2-2; D gene unclear. CDR3 size: 13 residues. The V gene's germline CDR1 is SGHTA and CDR2 FQGNSA. Trimming pared 2 bases from V and 4 bases from J, leaving 5 bases between.

The chain couples TRBV18 to TRBJ1-6, with a weak D call TRBD1 (6 bases). CDR1 is KGHSH, CDR2 LQKENI, per germline. V was shortened by 6 bases and J by 7 bases, with 19 bases between the two germline ends. There are 16 residues in the CDR3. CDR3 DNA: TGTGCCAGCTCGCCGAACCCGCGGGGGGCGAATTCACCCCTCCACTTT. This encodes CASSPNPRGANSPLHF.

This clonotype was seen at least ten times. J is TRBJ2-5 and V is TRBV19, with 8 bases lining up with TRBD1. J was trimmed by 5 bases and V by 4 bases; bases with no gene match: 9. The germline CDR1 and CDR2 sequences are LNHDA and SQIVND (reference sequence). The CDR3 loop spans 15 amino acids. The CDR3 DNA follows: TGTGCCAGTAGTACTGAGACAGGGGTCGATGAGACCCAGTACTTC. Protein sequence: CASSTETGVDETQYF.

This clonotype was detected a few times. The chain is built from TRBV12-3 or TRBV12-4 and TRBJ1-1, with no clear D. V was clipped by 1 base and J by 0 bases, with 9 bases between them. This CDR3 comprises 15 residues. Here the CDR3 DNA reads TGTGCCAGCAGTTTAGAGCAAGAACTGAACACTGAAGCTTTCTTT. This encodes CASSLEQELNTEAFF.

Here the CDR3 reads CASIGISRGESGYTF. Written as DNA, the CDR3 is TGTGCCAGCATCGGTATCTCCCGGGGGGAAAGTGGCTACACCTTC. The chain is built from TRBV10-3 and TRBJ1-2; tentative D call: TRBD1 (5 bases). In germline, CDR1 is ENHRY, CDR2 SYGVKD. CDR3 length: 15 amino acids. V was clipped by 10 bases and J by 7 bases, with 25 bases between them.

This clonotype was counted many times. The chain is built from TRBV6-5 and TRBJ2-3; no clear D. Per germline, CDR1 MNHEY and CDR2 SVGAGI. The CDR3 totals 11 residues. The germline V and J ends were trimmed by 6 bases and 4 bases, with 5 bases remaining between them. The CDR3 coding sequence is TGTGCCAGCAGCAAGTCAGATACGCAGTATTTT. As protein: CASSKSDTQYF.

Many counts were recorded for this clonotype. The genes are TRBV6-1 and TRBJ2-7, with 10 bases lining up with TRBD2. V gave up 6 bases and J gave up 2 bases; unmatched junction bases: 13. From germline, CDR1 is MNHNS and CDR2 SASEGT. The length of the CDR3 is 17 residues. The CDR3 spells CASRSSLSGGQAYEQYF. In DNA form, the CDR3 reads TGTGCCAGCAGGTCATCACTTAGCGGGGGGCAAGCCTACGAGCAGTACTTC.

There are many counts of this clonotype. The CDR3 nucleotides read TGCAGTGCTACAAGGTCCGATGAGCAGTTCTTC. Translation gives CSATRSDEQFF. V and J are TRBV20-1 and TRBJ2-1; D unresolved. This CDR3 has 11 amino acids. Trimming removed 4 bases from V and 8 bases from J, with 9 bases in between. From germline, CDR1 is DFQATT and CDR2 SNEGSKA (reference sequence).